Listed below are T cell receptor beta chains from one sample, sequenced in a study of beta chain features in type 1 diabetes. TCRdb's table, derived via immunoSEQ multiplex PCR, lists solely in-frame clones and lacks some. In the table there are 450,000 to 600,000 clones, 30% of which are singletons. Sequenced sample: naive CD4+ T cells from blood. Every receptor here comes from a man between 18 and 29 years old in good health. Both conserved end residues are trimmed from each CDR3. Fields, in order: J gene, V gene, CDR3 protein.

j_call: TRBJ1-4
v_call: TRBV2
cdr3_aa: ASMRAPRNEKLF

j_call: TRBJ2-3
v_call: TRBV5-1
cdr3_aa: ASSPGDRTDTQY

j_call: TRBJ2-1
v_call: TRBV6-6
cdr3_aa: ASSFSGEYNEQF

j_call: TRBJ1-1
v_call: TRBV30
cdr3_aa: AWSVGTGGEAF

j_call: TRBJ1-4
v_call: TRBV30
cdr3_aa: AWTRQGARGNEKLF

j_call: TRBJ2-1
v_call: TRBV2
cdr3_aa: ASRRLAGHEQF

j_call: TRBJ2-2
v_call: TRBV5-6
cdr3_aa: ASSVVAGPNTGELF

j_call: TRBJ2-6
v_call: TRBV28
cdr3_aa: ASSSYRGTGANVLT

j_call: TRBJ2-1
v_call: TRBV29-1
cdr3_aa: SVESARDNEQF

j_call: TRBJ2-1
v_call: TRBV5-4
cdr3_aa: ASSSRRGTPYNEQF

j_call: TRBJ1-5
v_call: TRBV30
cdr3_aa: AWSGLGIPNQPQH

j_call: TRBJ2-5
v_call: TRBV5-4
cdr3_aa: ASSSAVALQETQY

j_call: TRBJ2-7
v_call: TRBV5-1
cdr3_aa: ASSHGQGYEQY

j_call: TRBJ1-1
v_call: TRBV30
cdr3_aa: AWNRREDTEAF

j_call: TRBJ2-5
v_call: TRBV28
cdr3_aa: ASRSGQRSPETQY